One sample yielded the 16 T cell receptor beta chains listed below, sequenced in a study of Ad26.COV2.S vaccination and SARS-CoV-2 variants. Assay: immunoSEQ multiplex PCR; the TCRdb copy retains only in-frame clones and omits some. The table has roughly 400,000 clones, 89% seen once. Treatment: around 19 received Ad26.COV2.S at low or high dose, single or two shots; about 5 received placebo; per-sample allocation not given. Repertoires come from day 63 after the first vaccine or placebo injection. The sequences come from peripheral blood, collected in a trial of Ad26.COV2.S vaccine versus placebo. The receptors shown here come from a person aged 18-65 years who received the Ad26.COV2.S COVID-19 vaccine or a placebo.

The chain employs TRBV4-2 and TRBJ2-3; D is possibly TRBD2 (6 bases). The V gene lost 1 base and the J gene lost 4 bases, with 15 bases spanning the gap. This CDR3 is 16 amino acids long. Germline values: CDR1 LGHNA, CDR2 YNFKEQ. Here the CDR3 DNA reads TGTGCCAGCAGCCAAGTGTCCGGGAGCGCGGCAGATACGCAGTATTTT. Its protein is CASSQVSGSAADTQYF.

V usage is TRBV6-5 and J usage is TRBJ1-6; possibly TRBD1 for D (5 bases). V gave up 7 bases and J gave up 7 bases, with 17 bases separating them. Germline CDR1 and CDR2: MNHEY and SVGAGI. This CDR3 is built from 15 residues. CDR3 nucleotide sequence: TGTGCCAGCACCTTAGGGGATCTGGGGAATTCACCCCTCCACTTT. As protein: CASTLGDLGNSPLHF.

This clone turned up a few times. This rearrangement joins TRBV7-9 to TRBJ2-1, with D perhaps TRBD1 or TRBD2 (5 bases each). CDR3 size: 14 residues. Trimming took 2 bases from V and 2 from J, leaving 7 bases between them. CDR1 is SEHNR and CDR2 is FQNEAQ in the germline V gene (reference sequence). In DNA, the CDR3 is TGTGCCAGCAGCTTATGGGGGACCTACAATGAGCAGTTCTTC. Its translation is CASSLWGTYNEQFF.

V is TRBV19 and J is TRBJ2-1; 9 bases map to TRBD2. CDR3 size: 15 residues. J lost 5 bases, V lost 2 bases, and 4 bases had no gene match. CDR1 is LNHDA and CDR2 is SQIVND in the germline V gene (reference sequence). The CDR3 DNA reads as TGTGCCAGTAGTATAAAGGGACTAGCCCACAATGAGCAGTTCTTC. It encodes CASSIKGLAHNEQFF.

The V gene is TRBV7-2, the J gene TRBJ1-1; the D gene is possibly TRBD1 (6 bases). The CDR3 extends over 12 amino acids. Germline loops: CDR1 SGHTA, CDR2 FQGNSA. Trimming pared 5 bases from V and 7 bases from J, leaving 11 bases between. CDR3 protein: CASSRTGHEAFF. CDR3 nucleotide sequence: TGTGCCAGCAGCAGAACAGGGCATGAAGCTTTCTTT.

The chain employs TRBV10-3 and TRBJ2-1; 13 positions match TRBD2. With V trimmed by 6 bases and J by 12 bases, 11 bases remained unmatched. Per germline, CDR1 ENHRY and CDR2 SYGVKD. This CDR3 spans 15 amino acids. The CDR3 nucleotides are TGTGCCATCAGGGAGACTAGCGGGAGGACATTAGGGCAGTTCTTC. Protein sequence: CAIRETSGRTLGQFF.

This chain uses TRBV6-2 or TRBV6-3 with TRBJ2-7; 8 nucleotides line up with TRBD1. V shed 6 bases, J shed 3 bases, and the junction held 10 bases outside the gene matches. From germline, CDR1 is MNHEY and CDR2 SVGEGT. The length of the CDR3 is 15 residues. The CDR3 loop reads CASSSRGLRDYEQYF. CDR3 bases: TGTGCCAGCAGCAGCAGGGGGCTCCGAGACTACGAGCAGTACTTC.

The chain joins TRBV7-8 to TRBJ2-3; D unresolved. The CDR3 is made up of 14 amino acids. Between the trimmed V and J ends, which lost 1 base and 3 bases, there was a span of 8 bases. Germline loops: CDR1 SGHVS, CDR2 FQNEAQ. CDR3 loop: CASSLGHLTDTQYF. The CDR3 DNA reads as TGTGCCAGCAGCTTAGGGCACTTGACAGATACGCAGTATTTT.

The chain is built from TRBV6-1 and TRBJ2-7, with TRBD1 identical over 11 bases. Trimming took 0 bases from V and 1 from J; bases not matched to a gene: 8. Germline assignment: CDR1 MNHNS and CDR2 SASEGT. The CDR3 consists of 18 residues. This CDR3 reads CASSEAGTGGKVSYEQYF. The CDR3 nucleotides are TGTGCCAGCAGTGAAGCGGGGACAGGGGGTAAGGTGTCCTACGAGCAGTACTTC.

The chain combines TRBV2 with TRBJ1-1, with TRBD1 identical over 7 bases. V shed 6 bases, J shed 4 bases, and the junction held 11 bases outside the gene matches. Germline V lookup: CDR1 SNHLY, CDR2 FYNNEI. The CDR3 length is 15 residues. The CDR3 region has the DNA TGTGCCAGCAGCTTGAGGGGGCGCGACCTCACTGAAGCTTTCTTT. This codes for CASSLRGRDLTEAFF.

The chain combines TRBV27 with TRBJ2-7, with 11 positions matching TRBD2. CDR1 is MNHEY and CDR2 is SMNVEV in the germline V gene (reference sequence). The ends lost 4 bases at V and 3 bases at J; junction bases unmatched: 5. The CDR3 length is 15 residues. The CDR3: CASSWGLAALYEQYF. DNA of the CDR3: TGTGCCAGCAGTTGGGGACTAGCGGCCCTCTACGAGCAGTACTTC.

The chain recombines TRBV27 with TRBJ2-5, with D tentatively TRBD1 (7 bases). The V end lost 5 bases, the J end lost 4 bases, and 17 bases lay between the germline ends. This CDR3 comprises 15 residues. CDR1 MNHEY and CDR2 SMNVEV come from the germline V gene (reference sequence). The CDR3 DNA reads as TGTGCCAGCAGTCAGGGGGGCCGGGTGCTAGAGACCCAGTACTTC. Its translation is CASSQGGRVLETQYF.

CDR3 DNA: TGCGCCAGCAGCCAGGGCAGAGAGCACTCCTACGAGCAGTACTTC. It specifies CASSQGREHSYEQYF. The genes are TRBV4-1 and TRBJ2-7; D gene ambiguous. From germline, CDR1 is MGHRA and CDR2 YSYEKL. The CDR3 is 15 amino acids. Deletions cut 3 bases from V and 0 bases from J, with 12 bases between.

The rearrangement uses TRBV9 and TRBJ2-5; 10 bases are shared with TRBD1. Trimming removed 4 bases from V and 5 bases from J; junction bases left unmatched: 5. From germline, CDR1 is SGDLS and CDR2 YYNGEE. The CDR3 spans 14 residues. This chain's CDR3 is CASSLGQGLETQYF. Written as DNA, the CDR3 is TGTGCCAGCAGCTTGGGACAGGGGCTGGAGACCCAGTACTTC.

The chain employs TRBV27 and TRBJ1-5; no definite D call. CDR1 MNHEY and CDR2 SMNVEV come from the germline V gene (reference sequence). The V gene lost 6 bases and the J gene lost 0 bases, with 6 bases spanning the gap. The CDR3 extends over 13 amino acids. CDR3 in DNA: TGTGCCAGCAGGATTAATAGCAATCAGCCCCAGCATTTT. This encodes CASRINSNQPQHF.

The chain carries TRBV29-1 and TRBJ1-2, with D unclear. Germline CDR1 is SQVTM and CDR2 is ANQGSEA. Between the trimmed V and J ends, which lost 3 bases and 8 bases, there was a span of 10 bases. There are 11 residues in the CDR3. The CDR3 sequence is CSVDLAGGYTF. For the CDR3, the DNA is TGCAGCGTTGACCTGGCGGGGGGCTACACCTTC.